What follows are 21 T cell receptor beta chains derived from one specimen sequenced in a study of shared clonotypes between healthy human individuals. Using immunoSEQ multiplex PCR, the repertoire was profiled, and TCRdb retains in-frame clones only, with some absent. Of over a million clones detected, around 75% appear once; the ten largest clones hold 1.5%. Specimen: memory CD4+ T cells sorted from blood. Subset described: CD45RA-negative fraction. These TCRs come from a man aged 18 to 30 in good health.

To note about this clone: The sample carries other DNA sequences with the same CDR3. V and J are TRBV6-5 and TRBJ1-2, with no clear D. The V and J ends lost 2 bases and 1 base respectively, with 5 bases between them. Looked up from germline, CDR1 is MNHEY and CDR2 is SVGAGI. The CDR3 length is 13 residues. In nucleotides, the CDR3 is TGTGCCAGCAGTTACACAGTTAACTATGGCTACACCTTC. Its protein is CASSYTVNYGYTF.

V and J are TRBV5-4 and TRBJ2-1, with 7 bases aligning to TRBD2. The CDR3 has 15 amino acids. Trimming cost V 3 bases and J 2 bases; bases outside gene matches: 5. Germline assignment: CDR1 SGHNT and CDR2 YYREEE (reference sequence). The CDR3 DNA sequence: TGTGCCAGCAGCTCCCAACTAGCGCCCTACAATGAGCAGTTCTTC. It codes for CASSSQLAPYNEQFF.

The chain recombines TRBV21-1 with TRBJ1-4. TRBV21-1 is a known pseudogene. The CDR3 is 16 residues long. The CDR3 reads CASSGPRGRDPEKLFF. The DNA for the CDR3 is TGTGCCAGCAGCGGACCCCGCGGACGGGATCCTGAAAAACTGTTTTTT.

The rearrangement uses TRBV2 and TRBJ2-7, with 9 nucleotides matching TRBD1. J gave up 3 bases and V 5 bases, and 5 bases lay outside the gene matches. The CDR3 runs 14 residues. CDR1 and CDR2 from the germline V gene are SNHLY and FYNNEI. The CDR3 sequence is CASSPQGAIYEQYF. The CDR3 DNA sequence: TGTGCCAGCAGTCCACAGGGGGCAATCTACGAGCAGTACTTC.

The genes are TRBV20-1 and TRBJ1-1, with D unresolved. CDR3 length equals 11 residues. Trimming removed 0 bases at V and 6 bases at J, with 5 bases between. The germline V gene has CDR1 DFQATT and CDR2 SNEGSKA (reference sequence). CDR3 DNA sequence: TGCAGTGCTAGAGATTACCCTGAAGCTTTCTTT. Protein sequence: CSARDYPEAFF.

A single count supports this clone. CDR3 DNA: TGCGCCAGCAGCTTGCTAAGTACCTACGAGCAGTACTTC. Its translation is CASSLLSTYEQYF. The rearrangement joins TRBV5-1 to TRBJ2-7; D ambiguous. The CDR3 extends over 13 amino acids. Germline assignment: CDR1 SGHRS and CDR2 YFSETQ. Trimming removed 1 base at V and 2 bases at J, with 7 bases between. The full variable domain, rest sourced from reference TRBV5-1 and TRBJ2-7, is KAGVTQTPRYLIKTRGQQVTLSCSPISGHRSVSWYQQTPGQGLQFLFEYFSETQRNKGNFPGRFSGRQFSNSRSEMNVSTLELGDSALYLCASSLLSTYEQYFGPGTRLTVT.

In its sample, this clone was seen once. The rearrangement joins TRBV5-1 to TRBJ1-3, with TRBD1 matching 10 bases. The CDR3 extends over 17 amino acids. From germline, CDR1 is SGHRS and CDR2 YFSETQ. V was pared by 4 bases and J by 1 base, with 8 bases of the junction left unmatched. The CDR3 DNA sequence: TGCGCCAGCAGCCAAAATTTGGGACAGGGGTCTGGAAACACCATATATTTT. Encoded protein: CASSQNLGQGSGNTIYF.

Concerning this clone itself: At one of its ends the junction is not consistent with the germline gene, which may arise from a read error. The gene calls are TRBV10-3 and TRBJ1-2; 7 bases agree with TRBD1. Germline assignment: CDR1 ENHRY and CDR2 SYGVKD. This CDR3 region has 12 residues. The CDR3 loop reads CAIREQGRFYPF. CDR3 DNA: TGTGCCATCAGGGAACAGGGGAGGTTTTACCCCTTC.

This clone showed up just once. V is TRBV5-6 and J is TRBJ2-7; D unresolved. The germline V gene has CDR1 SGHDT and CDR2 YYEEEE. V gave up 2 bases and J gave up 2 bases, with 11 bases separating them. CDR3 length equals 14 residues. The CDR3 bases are TGTGCCAGCAGCTTTCCGCTGGTCCCCTACGAGCAGTACTTC. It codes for CASSFPLVPYEQYF.

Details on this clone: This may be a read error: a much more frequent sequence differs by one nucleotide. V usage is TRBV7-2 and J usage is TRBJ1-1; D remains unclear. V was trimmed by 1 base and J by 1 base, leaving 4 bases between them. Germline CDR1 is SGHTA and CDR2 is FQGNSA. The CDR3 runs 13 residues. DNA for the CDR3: TGTGCCAGCAGCTTAGATCGGAACACTGAAGCTTTCTTT. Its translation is CASSLDRNTEAFF.

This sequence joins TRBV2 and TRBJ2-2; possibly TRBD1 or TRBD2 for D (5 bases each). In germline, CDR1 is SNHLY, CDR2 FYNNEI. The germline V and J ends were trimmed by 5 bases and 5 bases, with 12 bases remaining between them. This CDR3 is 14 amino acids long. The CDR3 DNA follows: TGTGCCAGCAGTTCCACTGGGGGAACCGGGGAGCTGTTTTTT. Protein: CASSSTGGTGELFF.

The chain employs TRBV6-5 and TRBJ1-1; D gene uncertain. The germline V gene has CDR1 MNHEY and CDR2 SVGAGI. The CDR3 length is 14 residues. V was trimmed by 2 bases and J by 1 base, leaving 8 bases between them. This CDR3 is CASSYGYGNTEAFF. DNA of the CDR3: TGTGCCAGCAGTTACGGGTATGGGAACACTGAAGCTTTCTTT.

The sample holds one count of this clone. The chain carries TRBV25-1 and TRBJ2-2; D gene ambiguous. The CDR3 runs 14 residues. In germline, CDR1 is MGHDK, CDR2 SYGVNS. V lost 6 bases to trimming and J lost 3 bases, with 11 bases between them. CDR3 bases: TGTGCCAGCAGGCAAGCAAGTTACACCGGGGAGCTGTTTTTT. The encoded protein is CASRQASYTGELFF.

CDR3 amino acids: CASSYSGGLNQPQHF. The CDR3, as DNA: TGTGCCAGCTCTTATTCCGGGGGTCTCAATCAGCCCCAGCATTTT. The chain couples TRBV18 to TRBJ1-5; tentatively, D is TRBD1 (5 bases). This CDR3 contains 15 residues. Germline CDR1 reads KGHSH; CDR2 reads LQKENI. V lost 6 bases and J 3 bases, leaving 15 bases between the germline ends.

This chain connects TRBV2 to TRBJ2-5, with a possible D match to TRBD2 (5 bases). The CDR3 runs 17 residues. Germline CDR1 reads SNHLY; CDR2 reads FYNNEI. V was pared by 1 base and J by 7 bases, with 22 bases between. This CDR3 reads CASSEGGGGGPGRTQYF. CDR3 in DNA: TGTGCCAGCAGTGAAGGAGGTGGAGGAGGCCCGGGTCGGACCCAGTACTTC.

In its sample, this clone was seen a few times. The CDR3 nucleotides are TGTGCCAGCAGCGTAGGTAGCGGGAGGTTAAATGAGCAGTTCTTC. It encodes CASSVGSGRLNEQFF. The V gene is TRBV9, the J gene TRBJ2-1, with TRBD2 matching 10 bases. The germline V gene has CDR1 SGDLS and CDR2 YYNGEE. V gave up 0 bases and J gave up 7 bases; unmatched junction bases: 4. There are 15 residues in the CDR3.

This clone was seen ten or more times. The CDR3 is CASSLETSGSLEQFF. The CDR3 DNA follows: TGCGCCAGCAGCTTGGAGACTAGCGGGAGTCTCGAGCAGTTCTTC. The rearrangement joins TRBV5-1 to TRBJ2-1, with 12 bases fitting TRBD2. Germline lookup yields CDR1 SGHRS and CDR2 YFSETQ. Trimming cost V 0 bases and J 10 bases; bases outside gene matches: 5. The CDR3 covers 15 residues. Drawing the rest from reference TRBV5-1 and TRBJ2-1, the complete variable domain is KAGVTQTPRYLIKTRGQQVTLSCSPISGHRSVSWYQQTPGQGLQFLFEYFSETQRNKGNFPGRFSGRQFSNSRSEMNVSTLELGDSALYLCASSLETSGSLEQFFGPGTRLTVL.

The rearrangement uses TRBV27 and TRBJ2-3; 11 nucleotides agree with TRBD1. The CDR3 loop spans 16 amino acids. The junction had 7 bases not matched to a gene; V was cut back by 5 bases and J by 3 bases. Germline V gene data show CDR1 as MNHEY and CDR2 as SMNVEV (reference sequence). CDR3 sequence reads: CASSRRGTGGTDTQYF. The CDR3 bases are TGTGCCAGCAGTCGCAGGGGGACAGGGGGGACAGATACGCAGTATTTT.

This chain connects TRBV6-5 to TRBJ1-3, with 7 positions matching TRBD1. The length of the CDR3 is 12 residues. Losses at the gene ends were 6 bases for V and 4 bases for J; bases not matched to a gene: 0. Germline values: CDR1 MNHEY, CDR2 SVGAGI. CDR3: CASRQGGNTIYF. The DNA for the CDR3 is TGTGCCAGCAGACAGGGGGGAAACACCATATATTTT.

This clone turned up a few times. The CDR3 nucleotides read TGTGCCAGCTCACGCCGACAGGATGGCGGGGAGCTGTTTTTT. Amino acids: CASSRRQDGGELFF. This chain uses TRBV18 with TRBJ2-2, with D maybe TRBD1 (6 bases). Trimming cost V 4 bases and J 7 bases, with 13 bases left between them. Per germline, CDR1 KGHSH and CDR2 LQKENI. The CDR3 is 14 amino acids.

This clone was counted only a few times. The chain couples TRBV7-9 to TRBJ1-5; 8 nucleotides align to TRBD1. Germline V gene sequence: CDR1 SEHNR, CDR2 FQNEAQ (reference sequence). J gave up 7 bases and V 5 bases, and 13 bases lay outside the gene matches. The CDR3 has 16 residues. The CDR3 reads CASSRSQGADGQPQHF. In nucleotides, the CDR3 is TGTGCCAGCAGCCGTAGCCAGGGGGCGGATGGACAGCCCCAGCATTTT.